One and the same sample provided the 30 T cell receptor beta chains below, sequenced in a study of cytomegalovirus exposure and HLA in healthy donors. This PCR relied on a set of 60 Vbeta primers and 13 Jbeta primers. Clones were sequenced by immunoSEQ multiplex PCR, and TCRdb holds only the in-frame ones, with some missing. The repertoire shows about 130,000 clones; the top ten hold approximately 1.8%. Material: PBMCs. Receptor source: a man aged 18-30 years in good health and CMV-seronegative.

The V gene is TRBV28, the J gene TRBJ2-1; TRBD1 matches at 10 bases. CDR1 is MDHEN and CDR2 is SYDVKM in the germline V gene. The CDR3 runs to 15 residues. V lost 6 bases, J lost 8 bases, and 10 bases stayed unmatched. CDR3 bases: TGTGCCAGCAGAGCCGGGACAGGGGTTGGTTATGAGCAGTTCTTC. Translation gives CASRAGTGVGYEQFF.

The chain couples TRBV5-4 to TRBJ2-6, with D possibly being TRBD1 (6 bases). Trimming took off 4 bases at V and 0 bases at J, with 17 bases between the two ends. The CDR3 sequence is 18 residues long. Germline lookup yields CDR1 SGHNT and CDR2 YYREEE (reference sequence). CDR3 sequence: CASSILGGSPSGANVLTF. The CDR3 nucleotides are TGTGCCAGCAGCATTTTAGGGGGTTCCCCCTCTGGGGCCAACGTCCTGACTTTC.

As DNA, the CDR3 is TGTGCCAGTAGTATAAGTCTAGCCCCCGGGGAGCTGTTTTTT. Encoded protein: CASSISLAPGELFF. This chain joins TRBV19 and TRBJ2-2; TRBD2 is a possible D gene (5 bases). Trimming stripped 2 bases from V and 6 bases from J, with 10 bases between. The CDR3 covers 14 residues. Germline V gene data show CDR1 as LNHDA and CDR2 as SQIVND (reference sequence).

In nucleotides, the CDR3 is TGTGCCAGCAGGGGAGACAGGGGGGTAGCCGGGGAGCTGTTTTTT. It translates to CASRGDRGVAGELFF. The chain couples TRBV2 to TRBJ2-2; 9 bases line up with TRBD1. The CDR3 contains 15 residues. The V gene's germline CDR1 is SNHLY and CDR2 FYNNEI. V lost 6 bases, J lost 6 bases, and 8 bases stayed unmatched. Full variable domain (missing parts from reference TRBV2 and TRBJ2-2): EPEVTQTPSHQVTQMGQEVILRCVPISNHLYFYWYRQILGQKVEFLVSFYNNEISEKSEIFDDQFSVERPDGSNFTLKIRSTKLEDSAMYFCASRGDRGVAGELFFGEGSRLTVL.

The rearrangement uses TRBV29-1 and TRBJ2-1; tentatively, D is TRBD1 (6 bases). The germline CDR1 and CDR2 sequences are SQVTM and ANQGSEA. This CDR3 has 12 amino acids. V shed 6 bases and J shed 5 bases, with 11 bases lying between them. The CDR3 coding sequence is TGCAGCGTGGGGGCGTTGAACAATGAGCAGTTCTTC. Encoded protein: CSVGALNNEQFF.

J is TRBJ2-1 and V is TRBV6-6; a weak D match, TRBD2 (6 bases). The V gene lost 6 bases and the J gene lost 6 bases, with 12 bases spanning the gap. From germline, CDR1 is MNHNY and CDR2 SVGAGI (reference sequence). CDR3 length equals 13 residues. Here the CDR3 DNA reads TGTGCCAGCAGGTTGAGGGAGGCCAATGAGCAGTTCTTC. It yields the protein CASRLREANEQFF.

The chain joins TRBV27 to TRBJ1-2, with D perhaps TRBD1 (6 bases). The CDR3 loop spans 13 amino acids. V was clipped by 5 bases and J by 8 bases, with 15 bases between them. In germline, CDR1 is MNHEY, CDR2 SMNVEV (reference sequence). The CDR3 here is CASSPRDIRGYTF. The CDR3, as DNA: TGTGCCAGCAGTCCCCGGGACATCCGCGGCTACACCTTC.

V usage is TRBV27 and J usage is TRBJ2-3; TRBD2 matches 9 bases. CDR3 length: 14 amino acids. Losses at the gene ends were 3 bases for V and 2 bases for J; bases not matched to a gene: 0. CDR1 and CDR2 (germline): MNHEY, SMNVEV (reference sequence). The CDR3 sequence: CASSLGLATDTQYF. DNA for the CDR3: TGTGCCAGCAGTTTGGGACTAGCCACAGATACGCAGTATTTT.

The genes are TRBV7-8 and TRBJ1-2; possible D gene TRBD1, 5 bases. Germline CDR1 reads SGHVS; CDR2 reads FQNEAQ. Trimming cost V 2 bases and J 4 bases, with 8 bases left between them. There are 13 residues in the CDR3. The CDR3 coding sequence is TGTGCCAGCAGCTTAACTGGGGCCTATGGCTACACCTTC. Translating it yields CASSLTGAYGYTF.

The V and J genes are TRBV2 and TRBJ1-4; 9 bases are a match to TRBD1. Germline V gives CDR1 SNHLY, CDR2 FYNNEI. This CDR3 comprises 14 residues. Germline trimming cut 4 bases from V and 9 bases from J; bases unmatched to any gene: 6. CDR3 region: CASSGRQGVKKLFF. CDR3 DNA: TGTGCCAGCAGTGGGAGACAGGGGGTGAAAAAACTGTTTTTT. The complete variable domain, with remaining parts taken from reference TRBV2 and TRBJ1-4, reads EPEVTQTPSHQVTQMGQEVILRCVPISNHLYFYWYRQILGQKVEFLVSFYNNEISEKSEIFDDQFSVERPDGSNFTLKIRSTKLEDSAMYFCASSGRQGVKKLFFGSGTQLSVL.

The rearrangement links TRBV5-1 to TRBJ2-3; 9 positions agree with TRBD2. With V trimmed by 4 bases and J by 2 bases, 11 bases remained unmatched. CDR3 size: 17 residues. Germline CDR1 reads SGHRS; CDR2 reads YFSETQ. The CDR3 DNA reads as TGCGCCAGCAGCGGGACCCGGACTAGCGTATACACAGATACGCAGTATTTT. This gives the protein CASSGTRTSVYTDTQYF. The full variable domain, in which reference TRBV5-1 and TRBJ2-3 provide the parts outside the CDR3, is KAGVTQTPRYLIKTRGQQVTLSCSPISGHRSVSWYQQTPGQGLQFLFEYFSETQRNKGNFPGRFSGRQFSNSRSEMNVSTLELGDSALYLCASSGTRTSVYTDTQYFGPGTRLTVL.

The rearrangement links TRBV6-4 to TRBJ1-5, with no clear D. CDR1 is MRHNA, CDR2 SNTAGT, per germline. The CDR3 sequence is 16 residues long. Trimming pared 7 bases from V and 7 bases from J, leaving 23 bases between. This CDR3 reads CASNPRRGLERQPQHF. In DNA form, the CDR3 reads TGTGCCAGCAACCCAAGGAGAGGGTTAGAACGCCAGCCCCAGCATTTT.

The chain recombines TRBV5-1 with TRBJ2-7; maybe TRBD2 (5 bases). The CDR3 runs 13 residues. CDR1 and CDR2 from the germline V gene are SGHRS and YFSETQ. CDR3 region: CASSLAGRGNYTV. The DNA for the CDR3 is TGCGCCAGCAGCTTGGCCGGTCGAGGGAATTATACGGTC.

This chain connects TRBV7-9 to TRBJ1-2, with 9 nucleotides matching TRBD1. The J segment lost 7 bases and the V segment lost 8 bases, leaving 8 bases of the junction unmatched. This CDR3 region has 13 residues. In germline, CDR1 is SEHNR, CDR2 FQNEAQ (reference sequence). This CDR3 reads CASSLGTGRGYTF. DNA of the CDR3: TGTGCCAGCTCTTTAGGGACAGGGCGTGGCTACACCTTC.

This rearrangement joins TRBV11-3 to TRBJ2-7; 11 bases are a match to TRBD2. Germline V gene data show CDR1 as SGHNT and CDR2 as YENEEA. The J segment lost 4 bases and the V segment lost 8 bases, leaving 10 bases of the junction unmatched. This CDR3 has 15 residues. The CDR3 is CASGSGLADPYEQYF. The DNA for the CDR3 is TGTGCCAGCGGGTCGGGACTAGCGGATCCTTACGAGCAGTACTTC.

For this clone: Relative to the germline gene, one junction end is altered; a read error may explain this. The chain uses TRBV28 and TRBJ2-7; 7 bases are shared with TRBD1. There are 14 residues in the CDR3. Germline-derived CDR1 and CDR2 are MDHEN and SYDVKM. The CDR3 DNA is TGTGCCAGCAGTGTATGGGGACAGCGCTACGAGCAGTACTTC. It yields the protein CASSVWGQRYEQYF.

The rearrangement links TRBV5-4 to TRBJ2-5; D is possibly TRBD1 (5 bases). Germline values: CDR1 SGHNT, CDR2 YYREEE (reference sequence). Trimming removed 0 bases from V and 5 bases from J, with 17 bases in between. The CDR3 is made up of 16 amino acids. CDR3 amino acids: CASSLAGTRVSETQYF. The DNA for the CDR3 is TGTGCCAGCAGCTTGGCCGGAACCAGGGTATCGGAGACCCAGTACTTC.

The CDR3 reads CASSQRGTGGNSPLHF. CDR3 coding DNA: TGTGCCAGCAGCCAAAGAGGGACAGGGGGGAATTCACCCCTCCACTTT. The genes are TRBV7-2 and TRBJ1-6; 11 nucleotides line up with TRBD1. CDR1 and CDR2 from the germline V gene are SGHTA and FQGNSA. The CDR3 contains 16 residues. Unmatched junction bases numbered 7, after V lost 5 bases and J lost 7 bases.

The chain links TRBV9 to TRBJ1-1; D unresolved. The CDR3 loop spans 13 amino acids. V was cut by 4 bases and J by 1 base, with 8 bases left in between. Germline values: CDR1 SGDLS, CDR2 YYNGEE. CDR3 region: CASSSHGNTEAFF. CDR3 bases: TGTGCCAGCAGCTCCCACGGGAACACTGAAGCTTTCTTT.

The chain links TRBV5-1 to TRBJ1-1; 10 bases line up with TRBD1. The CDR3 spans 18 residues. Germline values: CDR1 SGHRS, CDR2 YFSETQ. The J segment lost 1 base and the V segment lost 1 base, leaving 10 bases of the junction unmatched. This CDR3 is CASSLWPRDRGANTEAFF. The CDR3 nucleotides read TGCGCCAGCAGCTTGTGGCCCCGGGACAGGGGAGCGAACACTGAAGCTTTCTTT.

This sequence joins TRBV7-9 and TRBJ2-3; D unclear. V was pared by 2 bases and J by 1 base, with 7 bases between. CDR1 and CDR2 from the germline V gene are SEHNR and FQNEAQ (reference sequence). The CDR3 is 14 amino acids. The CDR3 DNA reads TGTGCCAGCAGCTTAACCGGAGGCACAGATACGCAGTATTTT. Translated, it gives CASSLTGGTDTQYF. The variable domain in full, with the rest retrieved from reference TRBV7-9 and TRBJ2-3, is DTGVSQNPRHKITKRGQNVTFRCDPISEHNRLYWYRQTLGQGPEFLTYFQNEAQLEKSRLLSDRFSAERPKGSFSTLEIQRTEQGDSAMYLCASSLTGGTDTQYFGPGTRLTVL.

The chain couples TRBV14 to TRBJ2-5, with D possibly TRBD2 on 6 matching bases. Trimming took 1 base from V and 0 from J, leaving 12 bases between them. Germline CDR1 is SGHDN and CDR2 is FVKESK. The CDR3 has 16 amino acids. CDR3 DNA sequence: TGTGCCAGCAGCCAAGCTACTAGCAGGTACCAAGAGACCCAGTACTTC. The encoded protein is CASSQATSRYQETQYF.

The chain employs TRBV7-8 and TRBJ2-7, with D maybe TRBD2 (6 bases). The V and J ends lost 5 bases and 5 bases respectively, with 19 bases between them. Germline CDR1 reads SGHVS; CDR2 reads FQNEAQ. The CDR3 covers 15 residues. The CDR3 spells CASSPRTNLRHEQYF. As DNA, the CDR3 is TGTGCCAGCAGCCCTAGGACTAACCTTCGCCACGAGCAGTACTTC. The full variable domain, with the rest looked up from reference TRBV7-8 and TRBJ2-7, is GAGVSQSPRYKVAKRGQDVALRCDPISGHVSLFWYQQALGQGPEFLTYFQNEAQLDKSGLPSDRFFAERPEGSVSTLKIQRTQQEDSAVYLCASSPRTNLRHEQYFGPGTRLTVT.

V and J are TRBV28 and TRBJ2-7; D unresolved. Germline V gives CDR1 MDHEN, CDR2 SYDVKM. The CDR3 sequence is 14 residues long. Trimming pared 3 bases from V and 0 bases from J, leaving 9 bases between. The CDR3 reads CASSFGRSSYEQYF. Written as DNA, the CDR3 is TGTGCCAGCAGTTTTGGCAGAAGCTCCTACGAGCAGTACTTC. The variable domain in full, with the rest retrieved from reference TRBV28 and TRBJ2-7, is DVKVTQSSRYLVKRTGEKVFLECVQDMDHENMFWYRQDPGLGLRLIYFSYDVKMKEKGDIPEGYSVSREKKERFSLILESASTNQTSMYLCASSFGRSSYEQYFGPGTRLTVT.

The chain carries TRBV7-8 and TRBJ1-6, with D hard to call. The germline gives CDR1 SGHVS, CDR2 FQNEAQ. The CDR3 is made up of 14 amino acids. The V end was cut by 6 bases, the J end by 0 bases, with 6 bases between. The CDR3 protein is CASRGSSYNSPLHF. The CDR3, as DNA: TGTGCCAGCAGAGGGAGCTCCTATAATTCACCCCTCCACTTT.

The rearrangement joins TRBV11-2 to TRBJ2-5; no clear D. The J call is doubtful: the DNA matches TRBJ2-7 better. CDR1 is SGHAT, CDR2 FQNNGV, per germline. This CDR3 region has 11 residues. CDR3 region: CASSRSYEQYF. The CDR3 DNA reads as TGTGCCAGCAGCCGTTCCTACGAGCAGTACTTC.

The J gene is TRBJ1-4, the V gene TRBV6-5; a weak D match, TRBD1 (6 bases). CDR3 length equals 14 residues. Germline V gene lookup returns CDR1 MNHEY and CDR2 SVGAGI. The germline V and J ends were trimmed by 8 bases and 3 bases, with 13 bases remaining between them. DNA for the CDR3: TGTGCCAGCGGCAGGGGACGGGCTAATGAAAAACTGTTTTTT. It specifies CASGRGRANEKLFF.

This chain connects TRBV5-1 to TRBJ1-1; TRBD1 might be the D (5 bases). V was clipped by 0 bases and J by 0 bases, with 6 bases between them. The CDR3 spans 14 residues. Per the germline V gene, CDR1 is SGHRS and CDR2 is YFSETQ. CDR3 bases: TGCGCCAGCAGCTTGGAGGGGATGAACACTGAAGCTTTCTTT. This gives the protein CASSLEGMNTEAFF.

The CDR3 bases are TGTGCCAGCCAAGCTAGCCGGTCCTACGAGCAGTACTTC. Amino acid sequence: CASQASRSYEQYF. The chain couples TRBV2 to TRBJ2-7, with D possibly being TRBD2 (5 bases). V lost 8 bases and J 1 base, leaving 12 bases between the germline ends. CDR1 and CDR2 from the germline V gene are SNHLY and FYNNEI. The CDR3 loop spans 13 amino acids.

The rearrangement links TRBV9 to TRBJ2-2, with D perhaps TRBD1 (6 bases). This CDR3 contains 15 residues. Trimming took off 4 bases at V and 5 bases at J, with 15 bases between the two ends. Germline-derived CDR1 and CDR2 are SGDLS and YYNGEE. CDR3 bases: TGTGCCAGCAGCCTCGGGACACCCGGGACCGGGGAGCTGTTTTTT. It is translated as CASSLGTPGTGELFF.